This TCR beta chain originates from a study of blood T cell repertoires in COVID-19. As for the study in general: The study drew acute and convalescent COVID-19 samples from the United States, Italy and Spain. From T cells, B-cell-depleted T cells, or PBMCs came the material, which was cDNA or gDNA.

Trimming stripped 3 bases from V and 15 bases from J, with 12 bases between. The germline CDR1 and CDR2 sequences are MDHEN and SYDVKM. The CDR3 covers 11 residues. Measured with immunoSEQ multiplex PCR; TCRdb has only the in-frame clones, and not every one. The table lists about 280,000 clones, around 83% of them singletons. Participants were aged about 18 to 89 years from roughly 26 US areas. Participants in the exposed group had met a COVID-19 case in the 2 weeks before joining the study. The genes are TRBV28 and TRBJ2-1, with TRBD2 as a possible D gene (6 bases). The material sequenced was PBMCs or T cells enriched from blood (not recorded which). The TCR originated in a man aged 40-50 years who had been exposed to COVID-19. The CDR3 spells CASSFRREAFF. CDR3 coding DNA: TGTGCCAGCAGTTTTAGGCGGGAAGCGTTCTTC.